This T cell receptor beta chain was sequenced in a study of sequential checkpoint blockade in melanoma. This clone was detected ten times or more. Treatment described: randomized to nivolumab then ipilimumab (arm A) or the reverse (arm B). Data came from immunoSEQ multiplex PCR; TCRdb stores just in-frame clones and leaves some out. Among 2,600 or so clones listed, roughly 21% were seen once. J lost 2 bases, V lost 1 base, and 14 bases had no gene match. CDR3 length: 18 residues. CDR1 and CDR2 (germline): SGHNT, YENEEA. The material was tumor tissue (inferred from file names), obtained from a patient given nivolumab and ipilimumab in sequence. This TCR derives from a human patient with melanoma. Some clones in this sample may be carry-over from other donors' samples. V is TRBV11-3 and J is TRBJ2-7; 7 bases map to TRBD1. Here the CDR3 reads CASSLGPITQGIPYEQYF. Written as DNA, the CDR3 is TGTGCCAGCAGCTTAGGTCCGATTACACAGGGGATTCCCTACGAGCAGTACTTC.